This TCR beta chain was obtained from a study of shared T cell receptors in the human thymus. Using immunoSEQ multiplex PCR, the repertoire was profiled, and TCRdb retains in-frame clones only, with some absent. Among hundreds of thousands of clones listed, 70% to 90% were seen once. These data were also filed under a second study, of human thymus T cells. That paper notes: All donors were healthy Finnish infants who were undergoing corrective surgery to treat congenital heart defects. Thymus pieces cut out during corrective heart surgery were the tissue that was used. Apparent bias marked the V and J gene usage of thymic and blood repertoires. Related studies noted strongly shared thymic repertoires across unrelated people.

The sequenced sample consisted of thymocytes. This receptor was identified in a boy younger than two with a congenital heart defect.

Here the CDR3 reads CASSQDNGGQSNEQYF. CDR3 DNA: TGCGCCAGCAGCCAAGATAATGGCGGACAGTCGAACGAGCAGTACTTC. The V call is TRBV4-1, the J call TRBJ2-7, with D perhaps matching TRBD1 (6 bases). The CDR3 covers 16 residues. Trimming took 0 bases from V and 5 from J, leaving 17 bases between them. Germline V lookup: CDR1 MGHRA, CDR2 YSYEKL.